This TCR beta chain appears in the sequencing data of a study of post-analysis software for immune sequencing data. For the study at large: The cohort encompassed relapsing-remitting, secondary progressive and progressive-relapsing multiple sclerosis disease courses.

Every TCR beta cDNA library bore unique molecular identifiers. There were about 0.85 to 10 million T cells, and about half a million cDNA molecules came from them. TCRdb ran MiXCR on the PCR reads and lists one entry per CDR3 protein. The table includes approximately 260,000 distinct CDR3 sequences, about 40% detected once. To note about this clonotype: Its target is not known.

Findings and caveats of the study: Controls showed lower frequencies than patients for five TRBV segments, and TRBV5-6, TRBV5-1 and TRBV20-1 were among these.

CDR3 size: 14 residues. The chain has TRBV12-3 or TRBV12-4 and TRBJ2-1; tentatively, D is TRBD1 (5 bases). The DNA end favors TRBJ2-7, so the J call may be wrong. Sequenced sample: blood. The TCR was taken from a girl aged 5-17 years with multiple sclerosis. This chain's CDR3 is CASSPRVGSNEQYF. In DNA, the CDR3 is TGTGCCAGCAGTCCCAGGGTAGGATCAAATGAGCAGTACTTC.